This T cell receptor (beta chain) derives from a study of cytomegalovirus exposure and HLA in healthy donors. At the level of the study: The same platform was used for the approximately 120 validation repertoires as for the approximately 670 first-cohort repertoires, as reported in a later analysis. Whole-study results and caveats: It was 164 TCR beta chains that were listed as cytomegalovirus-associated.

There are 18 residues in the CDR3. V lost 3 bases, J lost 4 bases, and 22 bases lay in between. CDR1 and CDR2 from the germline V gene are ENHRY and SYGVKD. Data came from immunoSEQ multiplex PCR; TCRdb stores just in-frame clones and leaves some out. The table records hundreds of thousands of clones, around 87% of them present only once. This clone appeared a single time. Its antigen is currently unknown. This receptor was taken from a woman aged 18-35 years in good health and CMV-seropositive. The material sequenced was PBMCs. The chain links TRBV10-3 to TRBJ2-1; tentatively, D is TRBD1 (6 bases). The DNA of the CDR3 is TGTGCCATCAGTGAACCCCTCGGCGAGGCAGGGGTATACAATGAGCAGTTCTTC. Translation gives CAISEPLGEAGVYNEQFF.